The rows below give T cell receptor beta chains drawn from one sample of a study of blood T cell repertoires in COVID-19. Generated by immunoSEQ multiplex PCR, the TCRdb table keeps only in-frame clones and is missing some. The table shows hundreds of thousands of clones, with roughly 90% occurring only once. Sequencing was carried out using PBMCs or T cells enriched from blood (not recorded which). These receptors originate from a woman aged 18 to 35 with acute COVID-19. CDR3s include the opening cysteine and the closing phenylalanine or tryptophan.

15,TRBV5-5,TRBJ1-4,CASSLRSGGIEKLFF
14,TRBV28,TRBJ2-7,CASTKIAGIHEQYF
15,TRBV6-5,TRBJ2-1,CASREGQGRKHEQFF
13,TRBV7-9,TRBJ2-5,CASSGGNQETQYF
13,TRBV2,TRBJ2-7,CASRDRVSYEQYF
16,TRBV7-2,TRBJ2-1,CASSPTGTRSYNEQFF
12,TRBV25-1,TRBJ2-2,CASTQFPGELFF
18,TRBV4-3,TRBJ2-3,CASSQDRVRSTSTDTQYF
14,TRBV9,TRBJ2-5,CASSPGTAQETQYF
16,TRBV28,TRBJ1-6,CASSSPGSNYNSPLHF
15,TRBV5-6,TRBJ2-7,CASSLLSGGRYEQYF
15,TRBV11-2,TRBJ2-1,CASSSWVAGGNEQFF
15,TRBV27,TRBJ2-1,CASSLKLAAYNEQFF
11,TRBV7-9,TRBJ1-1,CASLGATEAFF
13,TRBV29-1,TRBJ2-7,CSVYTGEGNEQYF
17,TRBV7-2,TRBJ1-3,CASSPSGGGPSGNTIYF
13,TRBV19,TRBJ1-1,CASSTSTGSEAFF
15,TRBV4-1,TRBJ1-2,CASSQGTGKAYGYTF
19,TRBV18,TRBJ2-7,CASSPRSGNLDRSSYEQYF
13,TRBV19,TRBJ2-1,CASSIASRDKQFF
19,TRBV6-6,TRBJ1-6,CASSRESPIRDRDNSPLHF
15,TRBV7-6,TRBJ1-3,CASSPRPGAGNTIYF
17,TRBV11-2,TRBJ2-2,CASSLDGRAGRIGELFF
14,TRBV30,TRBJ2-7,CAWSLLRGAGEQYF
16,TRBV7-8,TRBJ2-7,CASSTRVEGATYEQYF
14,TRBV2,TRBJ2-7,CASSSTGISYEQYF
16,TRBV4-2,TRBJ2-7,CASSQDLASGKGEQYF
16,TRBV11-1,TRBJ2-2,CASSYRIASKAGELFF
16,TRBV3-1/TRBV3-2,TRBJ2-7,CASSQDRRGRSYEQYF
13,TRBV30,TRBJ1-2,CAWRRTGAYGYTF
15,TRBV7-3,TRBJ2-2,CASSLAGGNTGELFF
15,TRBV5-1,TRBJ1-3,CASSLGRHSGNTIYF